This passage covers 21 T cell receptor beta chains from one sample sequenced in a study of identical twins. TCRdb reanalysed the 5' RACE reads using MiXCR and keeps one entry per CDR3 protein. The sample gives about 470,000 distinct CDR3 sequences, 20% to 30% of which show up once; about 2.7% is in the top ten. These same records also appear under a second study, on T cells expressing NK-cell markers.

What was sequenced was CD4+ T cells sorted from blood. The receptor source for this set is a woman aged 18-35 years in good health.

This clonotype was observed at least ten times. The chain uses TRBV20-1 and TRBJ2-2; D ambiguous. V lost 2 bases to trimming and J lost 7 bases, with 20 bases between them. The CDR3 loop spans 16 amino acids. Germline V lookup: CDR1 DFQATT, CDR2 SNEGSKA (reference sequence). CDR3 bases: TGCAGTGCTAGAAGACCGGGTCATAAGACCATCGGGGAGCTGTTTTTT. Translation: CSARRPGHKTIGELFF.

This clonotype was seen more than once but under ten times. The chain recombines TRBV6-2 or TRBV6-3 with TRBJ2-7; TRBD1 agrees at 7 bases. The CDR3 has 15 amino acids. V was clipped by 5 bases and J by 2 bases; unmatched bases: 9. In germline, CDR1 is MNHEY, CDR2 SVGEGT. This CDR3 is CASSNRQGSTYEQYF. The CDR3 DNA sequence: TGTGCCAGCAGTAATCGACAGGGAAGTACCTACGAGCAGTACTTC.

This chain connects TRBV2 to TRBJ2-7; 10 positions match TRBD2. The CDR3 loop spans 17 amino acids. The trim removed 8 bases at V and 4 bases at J, leaving 17 bases unmatched. The V gene's germline CDR1 is SNHLY and CDR2 FYNNEI. The CDR3 reads CASYGYGSSGSTYEQYF. In nucleotides, the CDR3 is TGTGCCAGCTACGGATACGGGTCTAGCGGGAGTACGTACGAGCAGTACTTC. Together with reference TRBV2 and TRBJ2-7, the CDR3 gives the full variable domain: EPEVTQTPSHQVTQMGQEVILRCVPISNHLYFYWYRQILGQKVEFLVSFYNNEISEKSEIFDDQFSVERPDGSNFTLKIRSTKLEDSAMYFCASYGYGSSGSTYEQYFGPGTRLTVT.

CDR3 DNA sequence: TGTGCCAGCAGCCTTACTAATGAAAAACTGTTTTTT. This sequence encodes CASSLTNEKLFF. The J gene is TRBJ1-4, the V gene TRBV3-1; D ambiguous. The CDR3 consists of 12 residues. Germline V gene data show CDR1 as LGHDT and CDR2 as YNNKEL (reference sequence). V shed 4 bases and J shed 2 bases, with 2 bases lying between them.

The chain carries TRBV10-3 and TRBJ2-7; 9 bases are a match to TRBD1. The germline gives CDR1 ENHRY, CDR2 SYGVKD. The CDR3 has 12 amino acids. The V gene end was trimmed by 7 bases and the J gene end by 5 bases; junction bases not matched to a gene: 3. In DNA form, the CDR3 reads TGTGCCATCATGGGGACAGGGAACGAGCAGTACTTC. Its translation: CAIMGTGNEQYF.

This clonotype has at least ten counts. The chain joins TRBV11-2 to TRBJ1-1; no firm D call. The CDR3 runs 13 residues. CDR1 is SGHAT, CDR2 FQNNGV, per germline. The ends were cut back, 1 base at V and 3 bases at J, with 6 bases in the middle. CDR3 in DNA: TGTGCCAGCAGCTTAGTCCTCGACACTGAAGCTTTCTTT. It translates to CASSLVLDTEAFF. The full variable domain, rest sourced from reference TRBV11-2 and TRBJ1-1, is EAGVAQSPRYKIIEKRQSVAFWCNPISGHATLYWYQQILGQGPKLLIQFQNNGVVDDSQLPKDRFSAERLKGVDSTLKIQPAKLEDSAVYLCASSLVLDTEAFFGQGTRLTVV.

The genes are TRBV7-9 and TRBJ1-1; 9 bases are shared with TRBD1. CDR1 and CDR2 from the germline V gene are SEHNR and FQNEAQ (reference sequence). The CDR3 runs 14 residues. Losses at the gene ends were 7 bases for V and 4 bases for J; bases not matched to a gene: 7. The CDR3 DNA sequence: TGTGCCAGCAAACGGGGGACAGGGAGCACTGAAGCTTTCTTT. It specifies CASKRGTGSTEAFF.

CDR3 sequence: CASTPVGRHSSYNEQFF. CDR3 DNA: TGTGCCAGCACACCGGTGGGAAGGCACAGCTCCTACAATGAGCAGTTCTTC. This chain uses TRBV7-9 with TRBJ2-1; D remains unclear. The V and J ends lost 7 bases and 0 bases respectively, with 19 bases between them. CDR3 length: 17 residues. Germline values: CDR1 SEHNR, CDR2 FQNEAQ (reference sequence).

The chain joins TRBV10-3 to TRBJ1-1; D perhaps matches TRBD1 (6 bases). The CDR3 contains 15 residues. Looked up from germline, CDR1 is ENHRY and CDR2 is SYGVKD. Trimming cost V 5 bases and J 2 bases, with 15 bases left between them. This CDR3 is CAISLRTDINTEAFF. The CDR3 nucleotides read TGTGCCATCAGTCTCAGGACAGACATTAACACTGAAGCTTTCTTT.

The chain recombines TRBV9 with TRBJ2-5; either TRBD1 or TRBD2 may fit D (5 bases each). The CDR3 loop spans 15 amino acids. Germline-derived CDR1 and CDR2 are SGDLS and YYNGEE. V gave up 0 bases and J gave up 3 bases, with 12 bases separating them. This CDR3 reads CASSVGGTGKETQYF. The CDR3 DNA sequence: TGTGCCAGCAGCGTAGGAGGGACGGGGAAAGAGACCCAGTACTTC.

The V call is TRBV6-1, the J call TRBJ2-1, with D tentatively TRBD2 (6 bases). Germline CDR1 MNHNS, CDR2 SASEGT. The CDR3 is 15 residues long. The ends were cut back, 8 bases at V and 2 bases at J, with 16 bases in the middle. DNA for the CDR3: TGTGCCAGCTTTGTGGGAGGAGGGCCCTACAATGAGCAGTTCTTC. The encoded protein is CASFVGGGPYNEQFF.

This clonotype was seen many times. The V and J genes are TRBV10-2 and TRBJ2-5; D might be TRBD1 or TRBD2, each matching 6 bases. The V and J ends lost 3 bases and 3 bases respectively, with 11 bases between them. The CDR3 runs 14 residues. The germline V gene has CDR1 WSHSY and CDR2 SAAADI. Here the CDR3 reads CASSEGGHKETQYF. The CDR3 bases are TGCGCCAGCAGTGAAGGGGGGCACAAAGAGACCCAGTACTTC.

The chain is built from TRBV29-1 and TRBJ2-3; the D gene is possibly TRBD2 (5 bases). With 7 bases removed from V and 1 base from J, the gap between germline ends came to 12 bases. The V gene's germline CDR1 is SQVTM and CDR2 ANQGSEA. The CDR3 sequence is 13 residues long. The chain's CDR3 is CSAEGWGTDTQYF. As DNA, the CDR3 is TGCAGCGCCGAGGGTTGGGGCACAGATACGCAGTATTTT.

This clonotype was seen a handful of times. The V call is TRBV12-3 or TRBV12-4, the J call TRBJ2-1; possible D gene TRBD2, 5 bases. The CDR3 sequence is 16 residues long. V lost 3 bases to trimming and J lost 0 bases, with 12 bases between them. This chain's CDR3 is CASSLSSLSSYNEQFF. CDR3 sequence (DNA): TGTGCCAGCAGTTTGTCTAGCCTGAGCTCCTACAATGAGCAGTTCTTC.

Details on this clonotype: One end of the junction does not line up with germline, which may come from a read error. The gene calls are TRBV15 and TRBJ2-2; 10 nucleotides agree with TRBD2. The CDR3 is 16 residues long. Germline lookup yields CDR1 LNHNV and CDR2 YYDKDF (reference sequence). The CDR3 sequence: CATSREGLANSGELFF. The CDR3, as DNA: TGTGCCACCAGCAGAGAGGGACTAGCGAACTCCGGGGAGCTGTTTTTT.

This chain connects TRBV9 to TRBJ2-3, with TRBD2 identical over 8 bases. V lost 0 bases, J lost 5 bases, and 11 bases stayed unmatched. The CDR3 sequence is 17 residues long. Germline values: CDR1 SGDLS, CDR2 YYNGEE. This CDR3 reads CASSVAIGGRYGDTQYF. CDR3 in DNA: TGTGCCAGCAGCGTAGCTATTGGCGGGAGGTATGGAGATACGCAGTATTTT.

This sequence joins TRBV12-3 or TRBV12-4 and TRBJ1-2; 10 nucleotides line up with TRBD1. J gave up 4 bases and V 5 bases, and 4 bases lay outside the gene matches. The CDR3 covers 14 residues. Written as DNA, the CDR3 is TGTGCCAGCAGTCGAGGACAGGGGGGCTATGGCTACACCTTC. Translating gives CASSRGQGGYGYTF.

This clonotype was seen a handful of times. The chain links TRBV10-2 to TRBJ1-2; 9 bases are shared with TRBD1. The CDR3 consists of 14 residues. Germline loops: CDR1 WSHSY, CDR2 SAAADI. Trimming at V came to 6 bases and at J to 9 bases, leaving 11 bases not matched to a gene. The DNA for the CDR3 is TGCGCCAGCAGGGCCGGGACAGGGAACTGGCGCTACACCTTC. This sequence encodes CASRAGTGNWRYTF.

This clonotype has a handful of counts. This chain uses TRBV28 with TRBJ1-1; D unclear. V lost 4 bases, J lost 10 bases, and 10 bases lay in between. CDR3 size: 11 residues. The germline CDR1 and CDR2 sequences are MDHEN and SYDVKM. CDR3 protein: CASSWSVGAFF. The CDR3 region has the DNA TGTGCCAGCAGTTGGTCCGTGGGAGCTTTCTTT.

This clonotype was counted only a few times. The chain carries TRBV6-2 or TRBV6-3 and TRBJ2-5, with unresolved D. The CDR3 extends over 15 amino acids. The V end was cut by 0 bases, the J end by 5 bases, with 13 bases between. Looked up from germline, CDR1 is MNHEY and CDR2 is SVGEGT. Here the CDR3 DNA reads TGTGCCAGCAGTTACTCTACTAATACGGTGGAGACCCAGTACTTC. It translates to CASSYSTNTVETQYF.

This clonotype was seen a handful of times. The chain joins TRBV7-3 to TRBJ2-1, with D perhaps TRBD2 (6 bases). Germline CDR1 reads SGHTA; CDR2 reads FQGTGA. The CDR3 totals 13 residues. V was clipped by 4 bases and J by 7 bases, with 11 bases between them. The CDR3 protein is CASSSRLGNEQFF. The CDR3 DNA sequence: TGTGCCAGCAGCTCCCGACTAGGAAATGAGCAGTTCTTC.